These 32 T cell receptor beta chains came from one sample sequenced in a study of OX40 agonist ivuxolimab in advanced cancers. Only in-frame clones appear in the TCRdb table, and some are missing; sequencing was by immunoSEQ multiplex PCR. This sample has tens of thousands of clones; around 89% occur once, and the top ten carry around 1.4%. This sample comprised CD4+ or CD8+ T cells sorted from blood, obtained in a trial of the OX40 agonist ivuxolimab. Receptors originate from an adult with an advanced solid tumor such as melanoma, head and neck, liver or kidney cancer.

This chain links TRBV6-6 with TRBJ2-7; D gene unclear. The CDR3 is made up of 15 amino acids. V lost 5 bases, J lost 0 bases, and 14 bases lay in between. Germline lookup yields CDR1 MNHNY and CDR2 SVGAGI (reference sequence). This CDR3 is CASSRSAGSSYEQYF. The CDR3 DNA follows: TGTGCCAGCAGTCGCAGTGCTGGTAGCTCCTACGAGCAGTACTTC.

This chain links TRBV28 with TRBJ1-4, with D perhaps matching TRBD1 (5 bases). Trimming cost V 10 bases and J 8 bases, with 20 bases left between them. The germline V gene encodes CDR1 MDHEN and CDR2 SYDVKM. The CDR3 spans 14 residues. The chain's CDR3 is CATQVPGPKEKLFF. DNA for the CDR3: TGTGCCACCCAAGTACCGGGACCAAAGGAAAAACTGTTTTTT.

This clone came up a few times. The chain is built from TRBV30 and TRBJ1-5, with 9 nucleotides matching TRBD1. The CDR3 extends over 14 amino acids. J was trimmed by 5 bases and V by 3 bases; bases with no gene match: 5. From germline, CDR1 is GTSNPN and CDR2 SVGIG (reference sequence). This chain's CDR3 is CAWSRQGGYQPQHF. CDR3 DNA: TGTGCCTGGAGCCGACAGGGGGGGTATCAGCCCCAGCATTTT.

This clone is deemed medium-sized (0.01 to 0.1%). One junction end disagrees with the germline gene, perhaps due to a read error. This chain joins TRBV7-9 and TRBJ2-4; 7 bases match TRBD1. Per the germline V gene, CDR1 is SEHNR and CDR2 is FQNEAQ (reference sequence). This CDR3 has 14 residues. The CDR3 region is CASSQGTAQNIQYF. Written as DNA, the CDR3 is TGTGCCAGCAGCCAGGGGACAGCCCAAAACATTCAGTACTTC.

The chain joins TRBV6-5 to TRBJ1-5; tentatively, D is TRBD1 (6 bases). Between the trimmed V and J ends, which lost 5 bases and 6 bases, there was a span of 17 bases. The CDR3 runs 15 residues. Germline loops: CDR1 MNHEY, CDR2 SVGAGI. The chain's CDR3 is CASSRLDSLGQPQHF. CDR3 sequence (DNA): TGTGCCAGCAGTCGATTGGACAGTTTGGGTCAGCCCCAGCATTTT.

V usage is TRBV6-1 and J usage is TRBJ1-3; D might be TRBD1 (5 bases). This CDR3 is 15 amino acids long. CDR1 and CDR2 (germline): MNHNS, SASEGT. V shed 6 bases and J shed 0 bases, with 12 bases lying between them. CDR3: CASRAGTNSGNTIYF. The CDR3 DNA sequence: TGTGCCAGCAGAGCCGGGACCAACTCTGGAAACACCATATATTTT.

This chain joins TRBV9 and TRBJ2-5; 9 bases align to TRBD1. After removal of 2 bases from V and 5 bases from J, the junction contained 7 bases not matched to a gene. This CDR3 has 15 residues. The germline CDR1 and CDR2 sequences are SGDLS and YYNGEE. The CDR3 region has the DNA TGTGCCAGCAGCGTCACAGGGGGCCTTGAGGAGACCCAGTACTTC. Protein product: CASSVTGGLEETQYF.

As DNA, the CDR3 is TGTGCCAGTAGGACGGACAGGGGGAACACTGAAGCTTTCTTT. This translates into CASRTDRGNTEAFF. The rearrangement uses TRBV19 and TRBJ1-1, with 9 bases fitting TRBD1. This CDR3 region has 14 residues. Germline V gene data show CDR1 as LNHDA and CDR2 as SQIVND (reference sequence). V trimming: 6 bases; J trimming: 1 base; junction bases outside the gene matches: 3.

The chain employs TRBV19 and TRBJ1-5; the D gene is possibly TRBD1 (5 bases). V gave up 6 bases and J gave up 1 base, with 13 bases separating them. The CDR3 length is 15 residues. Looked up from germline, CDR1 is LNHDA and CDR2 is SQIVND (reference sequence). CDR3 sequence (DNA): TGTGCCAGTAGCGCAGGGTCGGAAAGCAATCAGCCCCAGCATTTT. Its translation is CASSAGSESNQPQHF.

The rearrangement links TRBV5-1 to TRBJ1-1; no firm D call. The CDR3 is made up of 13 amino acids. The V and J ends lost 0 bases and 6 bases respectively, with 9 bases between them. The V gene's germline CDR1 is SGHRS and CDR2 YFSETQ. CDR3 coding DNA: TGCGCCAGCAGCTTGGGGCAGAGGGCTGAAGCTTTCTTT. Translated: CASSLGQRAEAFF.

This clone is termed medium-sized. The gene calls are TRBV6-5 and TRBJ2-5; 8 bases are a match to TRBD1. Germline-derived CDR1 and CDR2 are MNHEY and SVGAGI. The CDR3 is made up of 13 amino acids. With V trimmed by 6 bases and J by 5 bases, 5 bases remained unmatched. The CDR3 DNA reads TGTGCCAGCAGGGGACAGGCTGTGGAGACCCAGTACTTC. It yields the protein CASRGQAVETQYF.

V and J are TRBV6-5 and TRBJ2-5, with TRBD1 identical over 8 bases. The germline gives CDR1 MNHEY, CDR2 SVGAGI. This CDR3 region has 15 residues. Unmatched junction bases numbered 8, after V lost 3 bases and J lost 5 bases. CDR3 residues: CASSYWQGAGETQYF. Here the CDR3 DNA reads TGTGCCAGCAGTTATTGGCAGGGGGCGGGGGAGACCCAGTACTTC.

The chain has TRBV28 and TRBJ1-4; D remains unclear. The CDR3 is 12 amino acids. V lost 10 bases and J 5 bases, leaving 11 bases between the germline ends. Germline assignment: CDR1 MDHEN and CDR2 SYDVKM. The CDR3 reads CATLGLNEKLFF. The CDR3 nucleotides are TGTGCCACCCTCGGACTCAATGAAAAACTGTTTTTT. The variable domain in full, with the rest retrieved from reference TRBV28 and TRBJ1-4, is DVKVTQSSRYLVKRTGEKVFLECVQDMDHENMFWYRQDPGLGLRLIYFSYDVKMKEKGDIPEGYSVSREKKERFSLILESASTNQTSMYLCATLGLNEKLFFGSGTQLSVL.

CDR3 sequence (DNA): TGTGCCAGCAGTTTATATTCCGGGGGAAGTGAGCAGTTCTTC. Translated, it gives CASSLYSGGSEQFF. The V gene is TRBV28, the J gene TRBJ2-1; weak D call: TRBD2 (6 bases). Germline assignment: CDR1 MDHEN and CDR2 SYDVKM. The CDR3 spans 14 residues. Trimming left V 1 base short and J 9 bases short, with 13 bases between.

The chain joins TRBV5-1 to TRBJ2-5; no clear D. Trimming removed 0 bases at V and 1 base at J, with 7 bases between. The V gene's germline CDR1 is SGHRS and CDR2 YFSETQ. This CDR3 comprises 14 residues. The CDR3: CASSLGHLQETQYF. In DNA form, the CDR3 reads TGCGCCAGCAGCTTGGGACACCTCCAAGAGACCCAGTACTTC. The variable domain in full, completed from reference TRBV5-1 and TRBJ2-5, reads KAGVTQTPRYLIKTRGQQVTLSCSPISGHRSVSWYQQTPGQGLQFLFEYFSETQRNKGNFPGRFSGRQFSNSRSEMNVSTLELGDSALYLCASSLGHLQETQYFGPGTRLLVL.

As DNA, the CDR3 is TGTGCCAGCAGCTTCGGAGATACGCAGTATTTT. It is translated as CASSFGDTQYF. The chain recombines TRBV11-3 with TRBJ2-3; no clear D. From germline, CDR1 is SGHNT and CDR2 YENEEA. V was shortened by 3 bases and J by 5 bases, with 3 bases between the two germline ends. The CDR3 runs to 11 residues.

The rearrangement joins TRBV2 to TRBJ2-1, with 8 nucleotides matching TRBD2. Germline CDR1 SNHLY, CDR2 FYNNEI. The CDR3 consists of 15 residues. V shed 6 bases and J 5 bases; nucleotides not matched to a gene: 9. In DNA form, the CDR3 reads TGTGCCAGCAGGATACGAAGCGGGGGCCACAATGAGCAGTTCTTC. Protein product: CASRIRSGGHNEQFF.

The chain employs TRBV5-3 and TRBJ2-7, with D unresolved. TRBV5-3 is an ORF; its function is uncertain. Trimming pared 0 bases from V and 1 base from J, leaving 2 bases between. CDR3 size: 12 residues. CDR3 DNA: TGTGCCAGAAGCTTGGGTTCCTACGAGCAGTACTTC. Translating it yields CARSLGSYEQYF.

V usage is TRBV4-1 and J usage is TRBJ2-7; the D call may be TRBD1 or TRBD2 (5 bases each). Trimming pared 0 bases from V and 0 bases from J, leaving 15 bases between. Germline V gives CDR1 MGHRA, CDR2 YSYEKL. This CDR3 is 17 amino acids long. This CDR3 is CASSQEVGTSISYEQYF. The CDR3 nucleotides read TGCGCCAGCAGCCAAGAAGTCGGGACGTCTATCTCCTACGAGCAGTACTTC.

The chain combines TRBV27 with TRBJ2-1; no definite D call. Trimming shortened V by 9 bases and J by 4 bases, and 19 bases separated the two germline ends. In germline, CDR1 is MNHEY, CDR2 SMNVEV (reference sequence). This CDR3 region has 15 residues. The CDR3 bases are TGTGCCAGTAGAGCGAAAGGGCTCATTTACAATGAGCAGTTCTTC. Translated: CASRAKGLIYNEQFF.

The chain uses TRBV6-1 and TRBJ1-1; D not resolved. The CDR3 sequence is 13 residues long. V gave up 7 bases and J gave up 1 base, with 10 bases separating them. Germline-derived CDR1 and CDR2 are MNHNS and SASEGT. CDR3 in DNA: TGTGCCAGCACCTCTAGGGCGAACACTGAAGCTTTCTTT. Protein product: CASTSRANTEAFF.

V is TRBV28 and J is TRBJ1-1; D is undetermined. CDR3 length: 15 amino acids. Germline loops: CDR1 MDHEN, CDR2 SYDVKM. Trimming pared 3 bases from V and 0 bases from J, leaving 11 bases between. In nucleotides, the CDR3 is TGTGCCAGCAGTTTTGGCCCAAGGATGAACACTGAAGCTTTCTTT. This translates into CASSFGPRMNTEAFF.

The chain recombines TRBV30 with TRBJ2-2; the D gene is possibly TRBD2 (5 bases). The germline gives CDR1 GTSNPN, CDR2 SVGIG (reference sequence). This CDR3 is built from 13 residues. The V and J ends lost 3 bases and 5 bases respectively, with 10 bases between them. DNA for the CDR3: TGTGCCTGGAGATTGGGGAGAACCGGGGAGCTGTTTTTT. It encodes CAWRLGRTGELFF.

This clone was seen a few times. The chain joins TRBV19 to TRBJ2-1; 8 bases are a match to TRBD1. The CDR3 sequence is 13 residues long. V shed 4 bases and J 12 bases; nucleotides not matched to a gene: 8. CDR1 and CDR2 from the germline V gene are LNHDA and SQIVND (reference sequence). The CDR3 sequence is CASSTGQGGGQFF. In DNA form, the CDR3 reads TGTGCCAGTAGTACCGGACAGGGCGGAGGGCAGTTCTTC.

The CDR3 region is CASPAGPSGGASGTDTQYF. CDR3 coding DNA: TGTGCCTCACCCGCTGGGCCTAGCGGGGGGGCCTCTGGCACAGATACGCAGTATTTT. The chain joins TRBV30 to TRBJ2-3; 12 bases line up with TRBD2. Trimming at V came to 7 bases and at J to 1 base, leaving 18 bases not matched to a gene. The CDR3 consists of 19 residues. Germline lookup yields CDR1 GTSNPN and CDR2 SVGIG (reference sequence).

The J gene is TRBJ2-3, the V gene TRBV5-6; D uncertain. CDR1 SGHDT and CDR2 YYEEEE come from the germline V gene. This CDR3 region has 11 residues. V was trimmed by 2 bases and J by 4 bases, leaving 2 bases between them. The CDR3 sequence is CASSFADTQYF. The CDR3 DNA is TGTGCCAGCAGCTTTGCAGATACGCAGTATTTT.

The genes are TRBV18 and TRBJ2-7; no clear D. The CDR3 has 16 residues. Per germline, CDR1 KGHSH and CDR2 LQKENI. Deletions cut 3 bases from V and 5 bases from J, with 20 bases between. Here the CDR3 reads CASSPTSTEETHEQYF. CDR3 sequence (DNA): TGTGCCAGCTCACCTACTTCCACTGAGGAGACCCACGAGCAGTACTTC. The full variable domain, completed using reference TRBV18 and TRBJ2-7, is NAGVMQNPRHLVRRRGQEARLRCSPMKGHSHVYWYRQLPEEGLKFMVYLQKENIIDESGMPKERFSAEFPKEGPSILRIQQVVRGDSAAYFCASSPTSTEETHEQYFGPGTRLTVT.

J is TRBJ1-2 and V is TRBV30; D is undetermined. In germline, CDR1 is GTSNPN, CDR2 SVGIG (reference sequence). V shed 1 base and J shed 6 bases, with 12 bases lying between them. CDR3 length: 13 residues. CDR3 loop: CAWSAVAVNGYTF. Here the CDR3 DNA reads TGTGCCTGGAGTGCAGTGGCGGTAAATGGCTACACCTTC.

In DNA form, the CDR3 reads TGTGCCAGCAGCGTTGGAGCCGGACCCAGCAATCAGCCCCAGCATTTT. Its protein is CASSVGAGPSNQPQHF. The chain carries TRBV2 and TRBJ1-5, with no clear D. V was clipped by 6 bases and J by 1 base, with 16 bases between them. Per the germline V gene, CDR1 is SNHLY and CDR2 is FYNNEI. The CDR3 is 16 residues long.

The rearrangement links TRBV10-2 to TRBJ2-5, with D uncertain. Germline V gene data show CDR1 as WSHSY and CDR2 as SAAADI. The CDR3 totals 9 residues. Deletions cut 8 bases from V and 5 bases from J, with 3 bases between. Here the CDR3 DNA reads TGCGCCAGCGGGGAGACCCAGTACTTC. Amino acids: CASGETQYF.

This clone appeared a single time. The chain couples TRBV5-4 to TRBJ1-1; TRBD1 matches 10 bases. The junction had 0 bases not matched to a gene; V was cut back by 0 bases and J by 10 bases. Germline CDR1 and CDR2: SGHNT and YYREEE (reference sequence). The CDR3 runs to 12 residues. CDR3 nucleotide sequence: TGTGCCAGCAGCTTGGGACAGGGGGCAGCTTTCTTT. It translates to CASSLGQGAAFF.

The V call is TRBV4-2, the J call TRBJ1-1; D unclear. The CDR3 spans 11 residues. The germline CDR1 and CDR2 sequences are LGHNA and YNFKEQ. The V and J ends lost 2 bases and 12 bases respectively, with 10 bases between them. The CDR3 is CASSQTTLTFF. The CDR3 region has the DNA TGTGCCAGCAGCCAAACCACTCTAACTTTCTTT.